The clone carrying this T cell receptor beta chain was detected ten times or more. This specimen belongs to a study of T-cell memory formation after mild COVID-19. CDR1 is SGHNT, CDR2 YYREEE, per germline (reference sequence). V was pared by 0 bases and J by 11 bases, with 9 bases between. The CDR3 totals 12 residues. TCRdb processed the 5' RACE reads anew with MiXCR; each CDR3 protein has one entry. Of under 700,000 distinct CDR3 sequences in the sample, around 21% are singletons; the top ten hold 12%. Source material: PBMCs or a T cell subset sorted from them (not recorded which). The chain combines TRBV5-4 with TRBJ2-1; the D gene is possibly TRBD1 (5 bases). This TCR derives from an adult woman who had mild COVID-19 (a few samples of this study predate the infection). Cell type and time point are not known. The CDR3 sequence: CASSLVTGQQFF. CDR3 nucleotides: TGTGCCAGCAGCTTGGTCACAGGCCAGCAGTTCTTC.